Described below is a single T cell receptor (beta chain) sequence and its context. Its antigen remains unidentified. The iRepertoire nested amplicon-rescue multiplex PCR amplified TCR alpha and beta CDR3s from RNA. TCRdb redid the calling of the multiplex PCR reads with MiXCR, one entry per CDR3 protein. Counted here are approximately 18,000 distinct CDR3 sequences, roughly 60% occurring once; the ten biggest clones make up approximately 38%. The data originate from a study of glioma-infiltrating T cells. Overall study findings and caveats: Tissue-blood divergence was below expectation in non-neoplastic patients, above in gliomas. Only very few CDR3 sequences appeared in both tissue and blood.

Between the trimmed V and J ends, which lost 0 bases and 8 bases, there was a span of 10 bases. The CDR3 loop spans 13 amino acids. Germline V gives CDR1 DFQATT, CDR2 SNEGSKA (reference sequence). Sequenced material: glioma tissue, nonneoplastic brain tissue, or PBMCs (not recorded which). This clonotype was sampled from a human donor with low-grade glioma or glioblastoma, undergoing nonglioma brain surgery, or in good health (not recorded which). This chain joins TRBV20-1 and TRBJ1-4; weak D call: TRBD1 (5 bases). The CDR3 DNA is TGCAGTGCTAGAGATGGGACGAGGGAAAAACTGTTTTTT. Encoded protein: CSARDGTREKLFF.